These 22 T cell receptor beta chains were sequenced from one sample in a study of CD8 T cells in ankylosing spondylitis. TCRdb passed the 5' RACE reads through MiXCR, listing each CDR3 protein once. The table records roughly 170,000 distinct CDR3 sequences, 9.8% of them present only once. Sequenced input: blood, either unsorted or a sorted T cell fraction (not recorded which). The receptors stem from a female donor with ankylosing spondylitis or in good health (not recorded which).

This clonotype occurred a few times. The chain couples TRBV9 to TRBJ2-3; D might be TRBD2 (6 bases). The CDR3 loop spans 15 amino acids. Germline V gene lookup returns CDR1 SGDLS and CDR2 YYNGEE. V lost 0 bases and J 4 bases, leaving 12 bases between the germline ends. CDR3 sequence reads: CASSVATGEADTQYF. In DNA form, the CDR3 reads TGTGCCAGCAGCGTAGCTACGGGAGAGGCAGATACGCAGTATTTT.

This clonotype appeared many times. This chain links TRBV7-2 with TRBJ2-1; unclear D gene. The CDR3 extends over 15 amino acids. The ends were cut back, 3 bases at V and 2 bases at J, with 11 bases in the middle. From germline, CDR1 is SGHTA and CDR2 FQGNSA. The CDR3 DNA sequence: TGTGCCAGCAGCTTGGTGGGCTCTCCCTACAATGAGCAGTTCTTC. Translation gives CASSLVGSPYNEQFF. Based on the CDR3 plus reference TRBV7-2 and TRBJ2-1, the full variable domain is GAGVSQSPSNKVTEKGKDVELRCDPISGHTALYWYRQSLGQGLEFLIYFQGNSAPDKSGLPSDRFSAERTGGSVSTLTIQRTQQEDSAVYLCASSLVGSPYNEQFFGPGTRLTVL.

V is TRBV28 and J is TRBJ1-2; 7 bases map to TRBD1. The V and J ends lost 3 bases and 5 bases, in that order; junction bases with no gene match: 9. This CDR3 comprises 15 residues. Germline CDR1 and CDR2: MDHEN and SYDVKM. The CDR3 loop is CASSFSLEGAYGYTF. The CDR3 DNA reads as TGTGCCAGCAGTTTCTCCCTCGAGGGGGCGTATGGCTACACCTTC.

This clonotype occurred a few times. The chain employs TRBV7-2 and TRBJ1-2; D is possibly TRBD1 (5 bases). Trimming pared 3 bases from V and 2 bases from J, leaving 10 bases between. This CDR3 is 14 amino acids long. Germline V gene data show CDR1 as SGHTA and CDR2 as FQGNSA. CDR3 region: CASSFAGLNYGYTF. The CDR3 DNA reads as TGTGCCAGCAGCTTCGCAGGGCTGAACTATGGCTACACCTTC.

In its sample, this clonotype was seen a few times. This sequence joins TRBV4-1 and TRBJ2-1; TRBD2 might be the D (6 bases). This CDR3 contains 13 residues. CDR1 and CDR2 from the germline V gene are MGHRA and YSYEKL. The ends were cut back, 1 base at V and 10 bases at J, with 11 bases in the middle. In DNA form, the CDR3 reads TGCGCCAGCAGCCAAGGCGGGGCCTGGGAGCAGTTCTTC. It yields the protein CASSQGGAWEQFF.

This clonotype was picked up many times. The chain recombines TRBV5-6 with TRBJ1-1; D is perhaps TRBD1 (5 bases). CDR3 size: 14 residues. Looked up from germline, CDR1 is SGHDT and CDR2 is YYEEEE. The V end was cut by 4 bases, the J end by 1 base, with 11 bases between. CDR3 bases: TGTGCCAGCAGCCTGGGGGTAGGGAACACTGAAGCTTTCTTT. Residues: CASSLGVGNTEAFF.

This clonotype showed up just a few times. This chain joins TRBV20-1 and TRBJ2-7; TRBD2 might be the D (5 bases). The V end was cut by 2 bases, the J end by 4 bases, with 12 bases between. The CDR3 contains 13 residues. CDR1 DFQATT and CDR2 SNEGSKA come from the germline V gene (reference sequence). The CDR3 DNA follows: TGCAGTGCTAGAAAACTCGAGGGTTACGAGCAGTACTTC. Protein sequence: CSARKLEGYEQYF.

This sequence joins TRBV5-1 and TRBJ2-3; D gene unclear. Germline CDR1 SGHRS, CDR2 YFSETQ. This CDR3 is built from 13 residues. V was cut by 2 bases and J by 4 bases, with 8 bases left in between. CDR3 in amino acids: CASSLGSPDTQYF. As DNA, the CDR3 is TGCGCCAGCAGCTTAGGGTCCCCAGATACGCAGTATTTT.

This clonotype was recorded at least ten times. The gene calls are TRBV12-3 or TRBV12-4 and TRBJ2-7, with TRBD1 matching 7 bases. The CDR3 loop spans 15 amino acids. J lost 1 base, V lost 6 bases, and 9 bases had no gene match. CDR3 sequence reads: CASSRDRVLSYEQYF. CDR3 coding DNA: TGTGCCAGCAGCCGTGACAGGGTCCTATCCTACGAGCAGTACTTC.

The genes are TRBV10-3 and TRBJ2-1; TRBD1 matches at 7 bases. Germline CDR1 is ENHRY and CDR2 is SYGVKD. The V gene end was trimmed by 10 bases and the J gene end by 8 bases; junction bases not matched to a gene: 11. This CDR3 comprises 13 residues. CDR3 residues: CATDRDGGHEQFF. The CDR3 region has the DNA TGTGCCACCGACAGGGATGGCGGCCATGAGCAGTTCTTC.

The CDR3 loop is CASSPIAGGTDEQFF. The CDR3, as DNA: TGTGCCAGCAGCCCAATAGCGGGAGGAACAGATGAGCAGTTCTTC. V is TRBV11-1 and J is TRBJ2-1, with 10 bases that match TRBD2. Germline CDR1 reads SGHAT; CDR2 reads FQDESV (reference sequence). The CDR3 loop spans 15 amino acids. Losses at the gene ends were 5 bases for V and 8 bases for J; bases not matched to a gene: 9.

The chain has TRBV27 and TRBJ2-1, with D perhaps assigned TRBD1 or TRBD2 (6 bases each). Germline-derived CDR1 and CDR2 are MNHEY and SMNVEV (reference sequence). This CDR3 comprises 17 residues. The V gene lost 7 bases and the J gene lost 8 bases, with 27 bases spanning the gap. Here the CDR3 reads CASIKSGAVGLGDEQFF. CDR3 coding DNA: TGTGCCAGCATCAAGTCGGGGGCAGTTGGCCTTGGGGATGAGCAGTTCTTC.

There are many counts of this clonotype. This chain links TRBV7-9 with TRBJ2-7, with no clear D. Germline assignment: CDR1 SEHNR and CDR2 FQNEAQ (reference sequence). V was clipped by 5 bases and J by 3 bases, with 11 bases between them. The CDR3 is made up of 13 amino acids. The CDR3 region is CASSNSIGYEQYF. The CDR3 DNA reads TGTGCCAGCAGCAATTCCATAGGCTACGAGCAGTACTTC.

This chain connects TRBV20-1 to TRBJ2-3; possible D gene TRBD2, 5 bases. The CDR3 covers 15 residues. The V and J ends lost 6 bases and 6 bases respectively, with 22 bases between them. Germline V gives CDR1 DFQATT, CDR2 SNEGSKA (reference sequence). CDR3 in amino acids: CSAPPWGEAGDTQYF. In DNA, the CDR3 is TGCAGTGCCCCCCCTTGGGGAGAGGCTGGCGATACGCAGTATTTT.

This clonotype showed up many times. V usage is TRBV5-6 and J usage is TRBJ2-7, with D possibly being TRBD2 (5 bases). Germline V CDR1 and CDR2: SGHDT, YYEEEE. The ends were cut back, 2 bases at V and 7 bases at J, with 10 bases in the middle. The CDR3 extends over 12 amino acids. CDR3: CASSFSPGEQYF. The CDR3 DNA reads as TGTGCCAGCAGCTTTTCCCCGGGGGAGCAGTACTTC. Using reference TRBV5-6 and TRBJ2-7 for the parts outside the CDR3, the full variable domain is DAGVTQSPTHLIKTRGQQVTLRCSPKSGHDTVSWYQQALGQGPQFIFQYYEEEERQRGNFPDRFSGHQFPNYSSELNVNALLLGDSALYLCASSFSPGEQYFGPGTRLTVT.

This clonotype appeared many times. The chain joins TRBV6-1 to TRBJ2-7; a weak D match, TRBD2 (6 bases). This CDR3 comprises 17 residues. CDR1 and CDR2 (germline): MNHNS, SASEGT. Trimming cost V 1 base and J 0 bases, with 16 bases left between them. DNA of the CDR3: TGTGCCAGCAGTGAAGGGTTTCTGGGGAGGAACTCCTACGAGCAGTACTTC. As protein: CASSEGFLGRNSYEQYF.

This clonotype occurred many times. The V call is TRBV7-9, the J call TRBJ2-3; TRBD1 aligns across 7 bases. The trim removed 4 bases at V and 2 bases at J, leaving 9 bases unmatched. The CDR3 runs to 16 residues. Germline V lookup: CDR1 SEHNR, CDR2 FQNEAQ (reference sequence). CDR3 sequence reads: CASSSEGALYTDTQYF. In DNA form, the CDR3 reads TGTGCCAGCAGCTCAGAGGGGGCGCTCTACACAGATACGCAGTATTTT.

The chain couples TRBV7-2 to TRBJ2-7; either TRBD1 or TRBD2 may fit D (6 bases each). Deletions cut 5 bases from V and 5 bases from J, with 16 bases between. The CDR3 is 14 amino acids. CDR1 and CDR2 (germline): SGHTA, FQGNSA. The DNA of the CDR3 is TGTGCCAGCAGCCCGGGGGCCCACCGGGACGAGCAGTACTTC. Protein: CASSPGAHRDEQYF.

This clonotype has at least ten counts. The chain links TRBV4-3 to TRBJ2-5; D not certain. This CDR3 is built from 15 residues. The germline CDR1 and CDR2 sequences are LGHNA and YSLEER. The V and J ends lost 0 bases and 4 bases respectively, with 12 bases between them. As DNA, the CDR3 is TGCGCCAGCAGCCAAGATGGGGTAGGGCCAGAGACCCAGTACTTC. Amino acids: CASSQDGVGPETQYF.

This clonotype has at least ten counts. V is TRBV7-2 and J is TRBJ2-1, with a possible D match to TRBD1 (5 bases). V gave up 3 bases and J gave up 7 bases, with 16 bases separating them. CDR1 and CDR2 (germline): SGHTA, FQGNSA. This CDR3 contains 15 residues. CDR3 DNA sequence: TGTGCCAGCAGCTTCCCCCCCTCAGGGCCGAATGAGCAGTTCTTC. Protein product: CASSFPPSGPNEQFF. The entire variable domain, with the rest obtained from reference TRBV7-2 and TRBJ2-1, is as follows: GAGVSQSPSNKVTEKGKDVELRCDPISGHTALYWYRQSLGQGLEFLIYFQGNSAPDKSGLPSDRFSAERTGGSVSTLTIQRTQQEDSAVYLCASSFPPSGPNEQFFGPGTRLTVL.

In its sample, this clonotype was seen a few times. The chain employs TRBV2 and TRBJ2-1, with TRBD2 identical over 15 bases. V gave up 2 bases and J gave up 9 bases; unmatched junction bases: 5. The CDR3 loop spans 16 amino acids. CDR1 is SNHLY and CDR2 is FYNNEI in the germline V gene. DNA for the CDR3: TGTGCCAGCAGTGAACGGACTAGCGGGAGGGCCGGTGAGCAGTTCTTC. Protein sequence: CASSERTSGRAGEQFF.

This clonotype was observed a few times. The chain uses TRBV21-1 and TRBJ2-1; no DNA check was done on the table's D call, TRBD1. TRBV21-1 is deemed a pseudogene. The CDR3 has 17 amino acids. Here the CDR3 DNA reads TGTGCCAGCAGCAAAAGTTCCCCCCGAGTGGGGGACAATGAGCAGTTCTTC. Amino acid sequence: CASSKSSPRVGDNEQFF.